Listed below are T cell receptor beta chains from one sample, sequenced in a study of blood T cell repertoires in COVID-19. The assay was immunoSEQ multiplex PCR, and TCRdb's table has in-frame clones only and misses some. This table holds 250,000 to 300,000 clones, roughly 90% found once. Source material: PBMCs or T cells enriched from blood (not recorded which). The source is a woman between 40 and 55 years old with acute COVID-19. The CDR3 runs from the conserved cysteine through the conserved F or W. A D gene is named only where the DNA matches it firmly. Size values are once, few and many counts, or a class for expanded clones, and some rows have none.

TRBD2	TRBV20-1	TRBJ2-3	-	TGCAGTGCTAGTAGGACTAGCGGGAGGGCGTCGGATACGCAGTATTTT	CSASRTSGRASDTQYF
TRBD1	TRBV2	TRBJ1-2	-	TGTGCCAGCAGTACCAGGGAGACAGGGGGTCGCTACACCTTC	CASSTRETGGRYTF
TRBD1	TRBV19	TRBJ1-1	-	TGTGCCAGTAGTATAGCGGTCTGGCAGGGGGCTAGAACTGAAGCTTTCTTT	CASSIAVWQGARTEAFF
-	TRBV29-1	TRBJ1-2	-	TGCAGCGTTGAAGTGCAGGGGCGCGTCTATGGCTACACCTTC	CSVEVQGRVYGYTF
-	TRBV5-1	TRBJ1-2	-	TGCGCCAGCAGCCCAGACAGACCACCTAACTATGGCTACACCTTC	CASSPDRPPNYGYTF
TRBD2	TRBV5-1	TRBJ2-1	-	TGCGCCAGCAGCTCTCTAGCGGGGGTAGAGAATGAGCAGTTCTTC	CASSSLAGVENEQFF
TRBD2	TRBV7-6	TRBJ2-2	-	TGTGCCAGCAGCTTAGCTAGCGGGAGGTCCGGGGAGCTGTTTTTT	CASSLASGRSGELFF
TRBD1	TRBV6-5	TRBJ2-7	-	TGTGCCAGCAGTCGGACAGGGGACTCCTACGAGCAGTACTTC	CASSRTGDSYEQYF
-	TRBV11-3	TRBJ2-5	once	TGTGCCAGCAGCTTAGATGGGTCCGGGAGTGAGACCCAGTACTTC	CASSLDGSGSETQYF
TRBD2	TRBV9	TRBJ2-1	-	TGTGCCAGCAGCGTAGCTCTAGCGGGAGCGGGGTGGAATGAGCAGTTCTTC	CASSVALAGAGWNEQFF